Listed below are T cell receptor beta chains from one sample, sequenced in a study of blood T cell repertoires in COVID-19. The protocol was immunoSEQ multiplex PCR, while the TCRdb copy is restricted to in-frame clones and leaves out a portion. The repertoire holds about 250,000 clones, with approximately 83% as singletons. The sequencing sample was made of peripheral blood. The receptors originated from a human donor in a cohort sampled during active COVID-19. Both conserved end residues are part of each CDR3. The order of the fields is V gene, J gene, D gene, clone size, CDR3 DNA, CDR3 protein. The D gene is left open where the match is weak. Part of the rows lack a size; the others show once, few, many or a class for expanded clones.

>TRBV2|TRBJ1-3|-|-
TGTGCCAGCAGTGAGAACGGTGGAAACACCATATATTTT
CASSENGGNTIYF
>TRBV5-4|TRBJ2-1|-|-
TGTGCCAGCAGCCCGACTCCTAACAATGAGCAGTTCTTC
CASSPTPNNEQFF
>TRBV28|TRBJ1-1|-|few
TGTGCCAGCAGGGCCGGGACATCCGTATATGAAGCTTTCTTT
CASRAGTSVYEAFF
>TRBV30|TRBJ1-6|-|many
TGTGCCTGGAGTCCCAAGGACATTCGCTCACCCCTCCACTTT
CAWSPKDIRSPLHF
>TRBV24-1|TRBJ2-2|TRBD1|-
TGTGCCACCAGTGCAAGGGACAGGGGGTCCGGGGAGCTGTTTTTT
CATSARDRGSGELFF
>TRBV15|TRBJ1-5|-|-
TGTGCCACCAGCAGAGCAGGCAGGGAAAGCAATCAGCCCCAGCATTTT
CATSRAGRESNQPQHF
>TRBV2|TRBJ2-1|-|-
TGTGCCAGCAGTCTACGATCCTACAATGAGCAGTTCTTC
CASSLRSYNEQFF
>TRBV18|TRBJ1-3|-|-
TGTGCCAGCTCATCCGGAGCTGGAAACACCATATATTTT
CASSSGAGNTIYF
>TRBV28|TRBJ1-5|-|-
TGTGCCAGCAGTTGGGCCGGAGGGTTCAATCAGCCCCAGCATTTT
CASSWAGGFNQPQHF
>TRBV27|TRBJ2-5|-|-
TGTGCCAGCAGTTTAGGGCGGGCCGGGACCCAGTACTTC
CASSLGRAGTQYF
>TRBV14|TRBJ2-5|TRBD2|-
TGTGCCAGCAGCCACCCAGCGGGAGGGGGAGAGACCCAGTACTTC
CASSHPAGGGETQYF
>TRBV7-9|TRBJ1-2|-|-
TGTGCCAGCAGTTTAGACGGGGGAGTTAACTATGGCTACACCTTC
CASSLDGGVNYGYTF
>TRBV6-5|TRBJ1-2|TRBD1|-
TGTGCCAGTATAGGGACAGTGCCTAACTATGGCTACACCTTC
CASIGTVPNYGYTF